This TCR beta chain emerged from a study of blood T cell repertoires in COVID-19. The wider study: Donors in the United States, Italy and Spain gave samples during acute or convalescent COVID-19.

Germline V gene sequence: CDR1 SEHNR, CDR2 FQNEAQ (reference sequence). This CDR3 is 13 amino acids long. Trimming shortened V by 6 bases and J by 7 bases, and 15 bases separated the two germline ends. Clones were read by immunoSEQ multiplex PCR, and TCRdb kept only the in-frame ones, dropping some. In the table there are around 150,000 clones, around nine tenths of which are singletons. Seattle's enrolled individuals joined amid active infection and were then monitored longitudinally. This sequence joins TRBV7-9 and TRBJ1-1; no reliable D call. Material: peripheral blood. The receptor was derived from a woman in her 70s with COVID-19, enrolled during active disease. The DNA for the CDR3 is TGTGCCAGCAGTCCTTACCGGGATGTTGAAGCTTTCTTT. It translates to CASSPYRDVEAFF.